This T cell receptor beta chain was recorded in a study of regulatory T cells in long-lasting Graves disease. Time point meaning: newly diagnosed GD, antithyroid drugs for less than 3 months. The TCR library used RNA extracted from PBMCs. This CDR3 spans 13 amino acids. Germline-derived CDR1 and CDR2 are SGHTA and FQGNSA. The germline V and J ends were trimmed by 1 base and 9 bases, with 11 bases remaining between them. In this sample, this clonotype turned up many times. Sequencing libraries for TCR beta were prepared with iRepertoire HTBI primers and Arm-PCR of CDR3 regions. TCRdb reprocessed the multiplex PCR reads with MiXCR, giving one entry per CDR3 protein. The sample lists about 240,000 distinct CDR3 sequences, 20% to 25% seen once, with approximately 14% in the top ten.

The input for sequencing was peripheral blood mononuclear cells (PBMCs), taken at new diagnosis, from a patient treated with antithyroid drugs. V gene TRBV7-2 combines with J gene TRBJ2-3; tentatively, D is TRBD1 (6 bases). The sequence was collected from a female donor with Graves disease. CDR3 region: CASSLGGRDTQYF. CDR3 nucleotide sequence: TGTGCCAGCAGCTTAGGGGGGCGTGACACGCAGTATTTT.